Sequencing of this TCR beta chain was carried out in a study of shared clonotypes between healthy human individuals. As regards this clone: Its target is not known.

V was shortened by 0 bases and J by 6 bases, with 11 bases between the two germline ends. The CDR3 length is 14 residues. Germline-derived CDR1 and CDR2 are GTSNPN and SVGIG (reference sequence). Clones were sequenced by immunoSEQ multiplex PCR, and TCRdb holds only the in-frame ones, with some missing. In the table there are fewer than 200,000 clones, 85% to 95% of which are singletons. Study observations and caveats: Represented diversity (both genetic and exposure-history) was limited by the small number of donors.

The source material was naive CD4+ T cells sorted from blood. Subset meaning: CD45RA+ positively selected. The chain is built from TRBV30 and TRBJ1-4, with D perhaps TRBD1 (5 bases). The clonotype was recovered from a woman aged 30 to 39 in good health. The CDR3 nucleotides read TGTGCCTGGAGTGTTTGGCAGGGTGATGAAAAACTGTTTTTT. Translation gives CAWSVWQGDEKLFF. The whole variable domain, filled in from reference TRBV30 and TRBJ1-4, reads SQTIHQWPATLVQPVGSPLSLECTVEGTSNPNLYWYRQAAGRGLQLLFYSVGIGQISSEVPQNLSASRPQDRQFILSSKKLLLSDSGFYLCAWSVWQGDEKLFFGSGTQLSVL.